Here is one TCR beta chain with its context. Its antigen is undetermined. Each CDR3 protein is one row after TCRdb ran MiXCR on the reads. Of 700,000 to 900,000 distinct CDR3 sequences in the sample, around 29% were seen once. The CDR3 length is 16 residues. Germline CDR1 and CDR2: LNHDA and SQIVND (reference sequence). Trimming took 8 bases from V and 0 from J, leaving 17 bases between them. This record comes from a study of T cell repertoires in cytomegalovirus infection. The chain has TRBV19 and TRBJ2-1; either TRBD1 or TRBD2 may supply D (5 bases each). The sample consisted of cultured CD8+ T cells from PBMCs, taken from culture after CMV antigen stimulation. The TCR comes from a human donor in good health (CMV status not recorded). Some clones in this sample may be carry-over from other donors' samples. CDR3 in amino acids: CASSEGGADSYNEQFF. The CDR3 bases are TGTGCCAGTTCAGAGGGTGGGGCAGACTCCTACAATGAGCAGTTCTTC.